These 31 T cell receptor beta chains came from one sample sequenced in a study of monozygotic twins with inflammatory bowel disease. Each CDR3 protein gets one entry in TCRdb, which reprocessed the 5' RACE reads and gives no DNA. Seen in this sample are fewer than 550,000 distinct CDR3 sequences; the ten most common clones hold 2.4%. The specimen sequenced was blood. These receptors were taken from a human donor with ulcerative colitis or Crohn's disease, or a healthy co-twin of an affected twin (not recorded which).

This chain joins TRBV29-1 and TRBJ2-7; the D gene TCRdb calls, TRBD1, cannot be checked with no DNA. Germline V gene data show CDR1 as SQVTM and CDR2 as ANQGSEA. This CDR3 is 12 amino acids long. The CDR3 sequence: CSVAAGNYEQYF.

The chain is built from TRBV20-1 and TRBJ1-1. The germline gives CDR1 DFQATT, CDR2 SNEGSKA (reference sequence). The CDR3 runs to 13 residues. The CDR3 protein is CSASWEKNTEAFF.

V and J are TRBV18 and TRBJ2-5; without DNA, the TCRdb call of TRBD1 cannot be checked. CDR1 KGHSH and CDR2 LQKENI come from the germline V gene. The CDR3 extends over 18 amino acids. CDR3 protein: CASSPPRGQWRRGETQYF.

The chain uses TRBV5-1 and TRBJ2-5; without DNA, the TCRdb call of TRBD2 cannot be checked. Germline CDR1 and CDR2: SGHRS and YFSETQ. The CDR3 is 14 residues long. The CDR3 spells CASSWSGSGETQYF. Combining the CDR3 with reference TRBV5-1 and TRBJ2-5 gives the whole variable domain KAGVTQTPRYLIKTRGQQVTLSCSPISGHRSVSWYQQTPGQGLQFLFEYFSETQRNKGNFPGRFSGRQFSNSRSEMNVSTLELGDSALYLCASSWSGSGETQYFGPGTRLLVL.

This chain uses TRBV27 with TRBJ2-1. Germline CDR1 reads MNHEY; CDR2 reads SMNVEV (reference sequence). The CDR3 is made up of 14 amino acids. The CDR3 sequence is CASWSEKSYNEQFF.

V and J are TRBV10-2 and TRBJ2-7. Germline assignment: CDR1 WSHSY and CDR2 SAAADI. The CDR3 covers 14 residues. This CDR3 reads CASSESGRSYEQYF.

The J gene is TRBJ2-3, the V gene TRBV7-2; TCRdb indicates TRBD2, and absent DNA this call remains unverified. Germline-derived CDR1 and CDR2 are SGHTA and FQGNSA. The CDR3 has 16 residues. The chain's CDR3 is CASSLASGSAWGTQYF.

J is TRBJ2-5 and V is TRBV29-1. Germline V gene data show CDR1 as SQVTM and CDR2 as ANQGSEA. CDR3 length: 14 residues. This CDR3 is CSVGGIDGQETQYF.

V is TRBV7-9 and J is TRBJ1-4; there is no DNA to check the TCRdb D call of TRBD1. Germline V gene data show CDR1 as SEHNR and CDR2 as FQNEAQ (reference sequence). The CDR3 is 14 residues long. CDR3 sequence: CASSPGTQNEKLFF.

This chain uses TRBV12-3 or TRBV12-4 with TRBJ1-5; TCRdb calls TRBD1, which cannot be checked without DNA. The CDR3 consists of 19 residues. The CDR3 spells CASSSTPGQSRESNQPQHF.

J is TRBJ1-2 and V is TRBV7-9. CDR3 length equals 15 residues. Germline lookup yields CDR1 SEHNR and CDR2 FQNEAQ (reference sequence). The CDR3 is CASSAGRQLTSGYTF.

This chain joins TRBV12-3 or TRBV12-4 and TRBJ2-1; the D call of TRBD2 rests on TCRdb alone, since no DNA is present to check it. CDR3 length equals 16 residues. This CDR3 is CASSSSADFSYNEQFF.

The CDR3 protein is CASSLSGGLNIQYF. The chain uses TRBV27 and TRBJ2-4; TCRdb reports TRBD1, a call that lacks DNA to check it against. CDR1 is MNHEY and CDR2 is SMNVEV in the germline V gene (reference sequence). CDR3 length: 14 amino acids.

This CDR3 is CASSYPSSVPYNEQFF. The chain uses TRBV6-2 or TRBV6-3 and TRBJ2-1; TCRdb designates TRBD2, a call that cannot be tested without DNA. Germline values: CDR1 MNHEY, CDR2 SVGEGT. The CDR3 runs 16 residues.

This chain connects TRBV6-2 or TRBV6-3 to TRBJ1-2; the D gene TCRdb calls, TRBD1, cannot be checked with no DNA. Germline CDR1 is MNHEY and CDR2 is SVGEGT. There are 13 residues in the CDR3. CDR3 region: CASSYSDREGYTF.

The chain uses TRBV7-3 and TRBJ2-1; there is no DNA to check the TCRdb D call of TRBD2. Per germline, CDR1 SGHTA and CDR2 FQGTGA. This CDR3 contains 15 residues. The CDR3 is CASSLIGTTLDEQFF.

The V and J genes are TRBV5-4 and TRBJ2-1; the D call from TCRdb, TRBD2, cannot be confirmed without DNA. Germline CDR1 and CDR2: SGHNT and YYREEE (reference sequence). The CDR3 extends over 15 amino acids. The chain's CDR3 is CASSLASGGANEQFF.

This rearrangement joins TRBV7-2 to TRBJ1-1; TCRdb returns TRBD1, unconfirmable since there is no DNA. The germline gives CDR1 SGHTA, CDR2 FQGNSA. The CDR3 length is 16 residues. The CDR3 sequence is CASSPQPPGTNTEAFF. The full variable domain, rest sourced from reference TRBV7-2 and TRBJ1-1, is GAGVSQSPSNKVTEKGKDVELRCDPISGHTALYWYRQSLGQGLEFLIYFQGNSAPDKSGLPSDRFSAERTGGSVSTLTIQRTQQEDSAVYLCASSPQPPGTNTEAFFGQGTRLTVV.

The chain links TRBV11-2 to TRBJ2-2; TCRdb's D gene call, TRBD1, goes unchecked for lack of DNA. The CDR3 has 16 residues. The germline CDR1 and CDR2 sequences are SGHAT and FQNNGV. The CDR3 spells CASSPRGDGVTGELFF.

The chain combines TRBV7-2 with TRBJ2-3. CDR1 is SGHTA, CDR2 FQGNSA, per germline. The CDR3 has 15 amino acids. The CDR3 region is CASSLIGQAAYTQYF.

The chain carries TRBV29-1 and TRBJ2-7. The CDR3 consists of 11 residues. CDR1 is SQVTM, CDR2 ANQGSEA, per germline. The chain's CDR3 is CSVGGPYEQYF.

The chain is built from TRBV5-1 and TRBJ1-1. The germline V gene encodes CDR1 SGHRS and CDR2 YFSETQ. The CDR3 has 13 residues. The CDR3: CASQISAGTEAFF.

The CDR3 is CASSLGRASGSAPFNEQFF. The rearrangement links TRBV7-2 to TRBJ2-1; the D gene TCRdb calls, TRBD2, cannot be checked with no DNA. The CDR3 has 19 amino acids. Germline V gene sequence: CDR1 SGHTA, CDR2 FQGNSA.

The gene calls are TRBV6-2 or TRBV6-3 and TRBJ2-7. This CDR3 has 15 amino acids. The germline V gene encodes CDR1 MNHEY and CDR2 SVGEGT. The CDR3: CASSYGAGNSYEQYF.

The genes are TRBV21-1 and TRBJ2-1; the D gene TCRdb calls, TRBD2, cannot be checked with no DNA. TRBV21-1 is given as a pseudogene. The CDR3 length is 18 residues. The CDR3 sequence: CASSKDGTSGGIYNEQFF.

This chain connects TRBV7-9 to TRBJ2-1; TCRdb indicates TRBD1, and absent DNA this call remains unverified. This CDR3 region has 14 residues. Germline V gives CDR1 SEHNR, CDR2 FQNEAQ (reference sequence). The CDR3 reads CASSLSGANNEQFF.

The rearrangement uses TRBV24-1 and TRBJ2-5; TCRdb returns TRBD2, unconfirmable since there is no DNA. CDR1 and CDR2 (germline): KGHDR, SFDVKD. CDR3 size: 16 residues. The CDR3 loop is CATSDYSGGWLETQYF.

The genes are TRBV6-1 and TRBJ2-2; TCRdb's D gene call, TRBD1, goes unchecked for lack of DNA. Germline CDR1 reads MNHNS; CDR2 reads SASEGT. The CDR3 totals 17 residues. CDR3 sequence reads: CASRSDSGTANTGELFF.

The genes are TRBV6-5 and TRBJ1-5. Germline V gene sequence: CDR1 MNHEY, CDR2 SVGAGI. The CDR3 contains 16 residues. CDR3 sequence: CASSTRQTYSNQPQHF.

This CDR3 reads CASRAPGAAGELFF. The V call is TRBV5-1, the J call TRBJ2-2; the D call from TCRdb, TRBD1, cannot be confirmed without DNA. Germline V gene data show CDR1 as SGHRS and CDR2 as YFSETQ. The CDR3 totals 14 residues. The entire variable domain, with the rest obtained from reference TRBV5-1 and TRBJ2-2, is as follows: KAGVTQTPRYLIKTRGQQVTLSCSPISGHRSVSWYQQTPGQGLQFLFEYFSETQRNKGNFPGRFSGRQFSNSRSEMNVSTLELGDSALYLCASRAPGAAGELFFGEGSRLTVL.

This chain links TRBV19 with TRBJ1-2. From germline, CDR1 is LNHDA and CDR2 SQIVND (reference sequence). This CDR3 contains 13 residues. The CDR3 loop is CASSIRRDYGYTF.